Below, 27 T cell receptor beta chains from the same sample are listed, as sequenced in a study of spatial heterogeneity in lung cancer (dated by TCRdb to 2018 to 2020). Sample time point, as interpreted from the label and publication: sample taken at primary tumor resection. Whole RNA extracted from tumor and nontumor lung tissue, or from cryopreserved PBMC samples, was used for TCR sequencing without cell sorting. The protocol used for the library was 5' RACE. TCRdb records NextSeq 500 as the sequencer. The public sequencing data were trimmed at Q25 with fastp and processed into clonotypes with MiXCR by TCRdb, which kept only in-frame beta chains. All rows with the same CDR3 protein become a single entry with the most common DNA and genes. This sample is represented by approximately 10,000 distinct CDR3 sequences; about a sixth of them were singletons. The top ten constitute approximately 50% of the sample.

The specimen was PBMCs, collected at surgery. The receptors here all came from a male donor with early-stage non-small cell lung cancer.

Comment on this clonotype: This could be a read error, since a much larger clone is one nucleotide away. The chain combines TRBV19 with TRBJ2-3; 9 positions match TRBD2. This CDR3 contains 15 residues. The germline gives CDR1 LNHDA, CDR2 SQIVND (reference sequence). CDR3 DNA: TGTGCCAGTACCCAGGGACTAGCCATCACAGATACGCGGTATTTT. It translates to CASTQGLAITDTRYF. The full variable domain, with the rest looked up from reference TRBV19 and TRBJ2-3, is DGGITQSPKYLFRKEGQNVTLSCEQNLNHDAMYWYRQDPGQGLRLIYYSQIVNDFQKGDIAEGYSVSREKKESFPLTVTSAQKNPTAFYLCASTQGLAITDTRYFGPGTRLTVL.

This clonotype was seen more than once but under ten times. The chain recombines TRBV25-1 with TRBJ2-5, with 10 bases matching TRBD2. The CDR3 loop spans 15 amino acids. In germline, CDR1 is MGHDK, CDR2 SYGVNS. After removal of 2 bases from V and 2 bases from J, the junction contained 2 bases not matched to a gene. The CDR3 loop reads CASSESGRAQETQYF. CDR3 nucleotide sequence: TGTGCCAGCAGTGAAAGCGGGAGGGCTCAAGAGACCCAGTACTTC.

For this clonotype: At one end the junction does not follow the germline gene, possibly because of a read error. This chain links TRBV27 with TRBJ2-7; 8 bases agree with TRBD1. The V gene's germline CDR1 is MNHEY and CDR2 SMNVEV (reference sequence). This CDR3 contains 14 residues. Here the CDR3 reads CDSSSGTGGYEQYF. The CDR3, as DNA: TGTGACAGCAGCTCCGGGACAGGCGGCTACGAGCAGTACTTC.

The table lists this clonotype with many counts. The chain uses TRBV19 and TRBJ2-1, with 7 nucleotides matching TRBD2. The ends lost 10 bases at V and 0 bases at J; junction bases unmatched: 9. CDR3 length equals 15 residues. The V gene's germline CDR1 is LNHDA and CDR2 SQIVND (reference sequence). The CDR3 here is CATSLAVSSYNEQFF. The CDR3 DNA reads TGTGCCACCAGCCTAGCGGTCAGCTCCTACAATGAGCAGTTCTTC.

This clonotype has ten or more counts. V gene TRBV7-9 combines with J gene TRBJ2-7; D call uncertain. The germline V gene encodes CDR1 SEHNR and CDR2 FQNEAQ (reference sequence). V lost 1 base and J lost 6, with 13 bases in between. CDR3 size: 14 residues. As DNA, the CDR3 is TGTGCCAGCAGCTTAGACCTGGTCTTCGGCGAGCAGTACTTC. Amino acids: CASSLDLVFGEQYF.

This clonotype was seen many times. The chain has TRBV14 and TRBJ2-2; D gene unclear. Per the germline V gene, CDR1 is SGHDN and CDR2 is FVKESK. V lost 4 bases and J lost 0, with 12 bases in between. The length of the CDR3 is 16 residues. CDR3 residues: CASSRGFVANTGELFF. The CDR3 coding sequence is TGTGCCAGCAGCCGGGGATTTGTGGCGAACACCGGGGAGCTGTTTTTT.

This chain uses TRBV7-9 with TRBJ1-5, with D unclear. Germline CDR1 is SEHNR and CDR2 is FQNEAQ (reference sequence). The CDR3 loop spans 15 amino acids. V shed 0 bases and J shed 2 bases, with 8 bases lying between them. The DNA of the CDR3 is TGTGCCAGCAGCTTAGCGGGCAACGGCAATCAGCCCCAGCATTTT. Translated, it gives CASSLAGNGNQPQHF.

Worth noting for this clonotype: With a much larger clone just one base away, this may be a read error. The CDR3 reads CTSRIGSGRAIRQFF. CDR3 sequence (DNA): TGTACCAGCAGAATAGGCAGCGGGAGGGCCATACGGCAGTTCTTC. The V call is TRBV6-2 or TRBV6-3, the J call TRBJ2-1, with 10 bases fitting TRBD2. The CDR3 totals 15 residues. CDR1 and CDR2 from the germline V gene are MNHEY and SVGEGT.

This clonotype was detected a few times. The V and J genes are TRBV20-1 and TRBJ2-1; D possibly matches TRBD1 or TRBD2 (6 bases each). From germline, CDR1 is DFQATT and CDR2 SNEGSKA (reference sequence). The CDR3 runs 13 residues. V was pared by 5 bases and J by 4 bases, with 12 bases between. The CDR3 region is CSAGGPVYNEQFF. The CDR3 nucleotides read TGCAGTGCTGGGGGGCCGGTATACAATGAGCAGTTCTTC.

By proportion, this clonotype is medium-sized. The chain recombines TRBV14 with TRBJ2-1; TRBD2 agrees at 7 bases. CDR3 length: 16 amino acids. Germline V gene sequence: CDR1 SGHDN, CDR2 FVKESK. J lost 2 bases, V lost 4 bases, and 8 bases had no gene match. The CDR3 is CASSRGGDTTYNEQFF. The DNA for the CDR3 is TGTGCCAGCAGCCGTGGGGGGGATACCACCTACAATGAGCAGTTCTTC. The whole variable domain, remainder taken from reference TRBV14 and TRBJ2-1, is EAGVTQFPSHSVIEKGQTVTLRCDPISGHDNLYWYRRVMGKEIKFLLHFVKESKQDESGMPNNRFLAERTGGTYSTLKVQPAELEDSGVYFCASSRGGDTTYNEQFFGPGTRLTVL.

This clonotype was counted at least ten times. The rearrangement joins TRBV7-6 to TRBJ2-2, with 15 bases fitting TRBD2. Per germline, CDR1 SGHVS and CDR2 FNYEAQ. V was clipped by 1 base and J by 5 bases; unmatched bases: 8. The CDR3 has 19 amino acids. The chain's CDR3 is CASSLGSGTSGRRTGELFF. Here the CDR3 DNA reads TGTGCCAGCAGCTTAGGGTCCGGGACTAGCGGGAGGAGGACCGGGGAGCTGTTTTTT.

This clonotype was detected ten times or more. V usage is TRBV3-1 and J usage is TRBJ1-1; tentatively, D is TRBD1 (5 bases). CDR3 length equals 18 residues. Germline values: CDR1 LGHDT, CDR2 YNNKEL (reference sequence). Trimming removed 4 bases at V and 0 bases at J, with 21 bases between. The CDR3 region has the DNA TGTGCCAGCAGCCGTGATAGAGGGGCAGGCGCTATGAACACTGAAGCTTTCTTT. This gives the protein CASSRDRGAGAMNTEAFF.

This clonotype has more than one count but fewer than ten. This chain uses TRBV28 with TRBJ1-4; D remains ambiguous. The ends were cut back, 6 bases at V and 6 bases at J, with 8 bases in the middle. The CDR3 spans 12 residues. Germline CDR1 MDHEN, CDR2 SYDVKM. The CDR3 protein is CASRIPDEKLFF. The DNA for the CDR3 is TGTGCCAGCAGGATTCCGGATGAAAAACTGTTTTTT.

This clonotype appeared a few times. The chain recombines TRBV3-1 with TRBJ1-4; weak D call: TRBD1 (5 bases). This CDR3 contains 16 residues. CDR1 and CDR2 (germline): LGHDT, YNNKEL (reference sequence). V was trimmed by 4 bases and J by 0 bases, leaving 12 bases between them. DNA of the CDR3: TGTGCCAGCAGCCTCACCGGGACCGCAACTAATGAAAAACTGTTTTTT. Its translation: CASSLTGTATNEKLFF.

By share, this clonotype counts as medium-sized. The chain recombines TRBV18 with TRBJ2-7; 8 bases fit TRBD2. Germline V gene lookup returns CDR1 KGHSH and CDR2 LQKENI. CDR3 size: 15 residues. The trim removed 3 bases at V and 3 bases at J, leaving 7 bases unmatched. The CDR3: CASSPAAGGFYEQYF. CDR3 bases: TGTGCCAGCTCACCTGCGGCGGGAGGTTTCTACGAGCAGTACTTC.

This clonotype is labeled as medium-sized (0.01 to 0.1%). The chain carries TRBV20-1 and TRBJ2-1; TRBD1 aligns across 10 bases. The ends lost 4 bases at V and 2 bases at J; junction bases unmatched: 5. The germline V gene encodes CDR1 DFQATT and CDR2 SNEGSKA (reference sequence). The CDR3 sequence is 15 residues long. CDR3 loop: CSATVTGGAYNEQFF. The CDR3 DNA sequence: TGCAGTGCTACGGTGACAGGGGGCGCCTACAATGAGCAGTTCTTC.

This clonotype appeared a single time. A much larger clonotype is one base distant, so this may be a read error. The rearrangement joins TRBV7-2 to TRBJ1-5; TRBD1 matches at 9 bases. Germline CDR1 SGHTA, CDR2 FQGNSA. The CDR3 runs 15 residues. Here the CDR3 DNA reads TGTGTCAGCAGCACAGGGGGCACAGGGAATCAGCCCCAGCATTTT. Residues: CVSSTGGTGNQPQHF.

This clonotype was found many times. This sequence joins TRBV20-1 and TRBJ2-1; no firm D call. CDR1 DFQATT and CDR2 SNEGSKA come from the germline V gene (reference sequence). V dropped 4 bases and J dropped 1 base, with 14 bases sitting between them. The CDR3 totals 15 residues. In DNA, the CDR3 is TGCAGTGCTATCCCCCAAACGGGTTCCTACAATGAGCAGTTCTTC. It translates to CSAIPQTGSYNEQFF.

This clonotype has a handful of counts. The rearrangement joins TRBV5-4 to TRBJ2-3, with unresolved D. The CDR3 runs 16 residues. Germline CDR1 reads SGHNT; CDR2 reads YYREEE (reference sequence). Trimming left V 0 bases short and J 0 bases short, with 11 bases between. CDR3 sequence: CASSLAVRSSTDTQYF. CDR3 coding DNA: TGTGCCAGCAGCTTGGCGGTTAGGAGCAGCACAGATACGCAGTATTTT. Using reference TRBV5-4 and TRBJ2-3 for the parts outside the CDR3, the full variable domain is ETGVTQSPTHLIKTRGQQVTLRCSSQSGHNTVSWYQQALGQGPQFIFQYYREEENGRGNFPPRFSGLQFPNYSSELNVNALELDDSALYLCASSLAVRSSTDTQYFGPGTRLTVL.

The rearrangement joins TRBV27 to TRBJ1-1; 8 bases fit TRBD1. V trimming: 7 bases; J trimming: 11 bases; junction bases outside the gene matches: 18. The CDR3 loop spans 15 amino acids. Germline CDR1 MNHEY, CDR2 SMNVEV (reference sequence). The CDR3 nucleotides read TGTGCCAGCATCCCGGAGCGGACAGGGACCTGTTTCGCTTTCTTT. Translating gives CASIPERTGTCFAFF.

This clonotype has a count of ten or more. The chain employs TRBV5-5 and TRBJ1-2; D is unclear. The CDR3 length is 13 residues. V lost 4 bases to trimming and J lost 0 bases, with 7 bases between them. Per germline, CDR1 SGHKS and CDR2 YYEKEE (reference sequence). The CDR3: CASSPGPNYGYTF. CDR3 DNA: TGTGCCAGCAGCCCGGGCCCTAACTATGGCTACACCTTC.

The chain couples TRBV15 to TRBJ2-5, with a possible D match to TRBD2 (6 bases). Between the trimmed V and J ends, which lost 0 bases and 4 bases, there was a span of 12 bases. The germline gives CDR1 LNHNV, CDR2 YYDKDF (reference sequence). CDR3 size: 15 residues. This CDR3 is CATSRDRGLRETQYF. In nucleotides, the CDR3 is TGTGCCACCAGCAGAGACCGGGGACTCAGAGAGACCCAGTACTTC.

This clonotype has a count of ten or more. V is TRBV29-1 and J is TRBJ2-2, with a tentative D call TRBD1 (5 bases). Germline-derived CDR1 and CDR2 are SQVTM and ANQGSEA. The CDR3 is made up of 12 amino acids. V lost 5 bases, J lost 6 bases, and 10 bases lay in between. The CDR3 coding sequence is TGCAGCGTTTTGTGGGGCTCCGGGGAGCTGTTTTTT. It is translated as CSVLWGSGELFF.

The V call is TRBV20-1, the J call TRBJ2-7, with D perhaps TRBD2 (6 bases). V was trimmed by 3 bases and J by 0 bases, leaving 18 bases between them. The CDR3 contains 16 residues. The germline gives CDR1 DFQATT, CDR2 SNEGSKA (reference sequence). CDR3 nucleotides: TGCAGTGCTAGTTTCGAAGGGAGGACGAGCTCCTACGAGCAGTACTTC. Translating gives CSASFEGRTSSYEQYF.

As regards this clonotype: The junction shows a germline mismatch at one end, possibly a read error. DNA of the CDR3: TGTGCTAGCAGCGTCGGGACTAGCGGGAACGAGCAGAACTTC. It codes for CASSVGTSGNEQNF. The chain recombines TRBV7-7 with TRBJ2-7; 13 bases match TRBD2. This CDR3 spans 14 amino acids. CDR1 SSHAT and CDR2 FNYEAQ come from the germline V gene (reference sequence). Using reference TRBV7-7 and TRBJ2-7 for the parts outside the CDR3, the full variable domain is GAGVSQSPRYKVTKRGQDVTLRCDPISSHATLYWYQQALGQGPEFLTYFNYEAQPDKSGLPSDRFSAERPEGSISTLTIQRTEQRDSAMYRCASSVGTSGNEQNFGPGTRLTVT.

This chain links TRBV5-8 with TRBJ1-4; D unclear. This CDR3 region has 13 residues. The V and J ends lost 3 bases and 5 bases respectively, with 8 bases between them. The germline CDR1 and CDR2 sequences are SGHTS and YDEGEE. The CDR3 sequence: CASSWQENEKLFF. The CDR3 DNA follows: TGTGCCAGCAGCTGGCAGGAAAATGAAAAACTGTTTTTT. Variable domain in full (rest from reference TRBV5-8 and TRBJ1-4): EAGVTQSPTHLIKTRGQQATLRCSPISGHTSVYWYQQALGLGLQFLLWYDEGEERNRGNFPPRFSGRQFPNYSSELNVNALELEDSALYLCASSWQENEKLFFGSGTQLSVL.

Worth noting for this clonotype: A much bigger clone sits one base away, suggesting this may be a read error. The V call is TRBV5-1, the J call TRBJ2-7, with a possible D match to TRBD1 (6 bases). Germline V gene lookup returns CDR1 SGHRS and CDR2 YFSETQ. This CDR3 contains 13 residues. The CDR3 DNA sequence: TGCGCCTGCAGCTTGGGGGCCGCCTACGAGCAGTACTTC. Encoded protein: CACSLGAAYEQYF.